This T cell receptor (beta chain) derives from a study of blood T cell repertoires in COVID-19. Produced via immunoSEQ multiplex PCR; TCRdb's table is partial and in-frame only. The profile shows about 220,000 clones, more than 75% of them singletons. The germline V gene has CDR1 LGHDT and CDR2 YNNKEL (reference sequence). CDR3 length equals 15 residues. V was trimmed by 1 base and J by 6 bases, leaving 13 bases between them. The TCR sequence derives from a woman aged 70 to 79 with COVID-19, enrolled during active disease. Sequenced material: peripheral blood. J is TRBJ1-5 and V is TRBV3-1 (or the pseudogene TRBV3-2); D is uncertain. CDR3 sequence: CASSQGRTLFQPQHF. For the CDR3, the DNA is TGTGCCAGCAGCCAAGGCAGAACGCTTTTTCAGCCCCAGCATTTT.